This entry features one TCR beta chain sequence. Its antigen is as yet unknown. This sample stems from a study of shared clonotypes between healthy human individuals. Broader study findings: A reduction in generation probabilities was seen for non-shared clonotypes relative to those shared by all four donors.

This CDR3 is built from 14 residues. V shed 3 bases and J 7 bases; nucleotides not matched to a gene: 8. CDR1 ENHRY and CDR2 SYGVKD come from the germline V gene. Some clones are missing from TCRdb's copy, which holds only in-frame ones; the method was immunoSEQ multiplex PCR. The profile shows about 600,000 clones, 97% of them singletons. This TCR derives from a woman in her twenties or thirties in good health. The chain links TRBV10-3 to TRBJ1-2, with TRBD1 identical over 7 bases. Sequenced sample: naive CD4+ T cells sorted from blood. Subset in this sample: CD45RA+ positively selected. In DNA form, the CDR3 reads TGTGCCATCAGTGAAGACAGGGAGCCAGGTGGCTACACCTTC. Translation gives CAISEDREPGGYTF.